This entry is about one T cell receptor (beta chain). The protocol was immunoSEQ multiplex PCR, while the TCRdb copy is restricted to in-frame clones and leaves out a portion. The profile shows around 8,000 clones, around 29% of them singletons. The data were taken from a study of graft-versus-host responses after intestinal transplantation. Study results and caveats: When patients had graft-donor T cell macrochimerism, their allografts held high graft-versus-host to host-versus-graft clonal ratios. Peak circulating GvH clone levels tracked with early post-transplant HvG declines.

V lost 7 bases and J lost 3, with 10 bases in between. The CDR3 contains 13 residues. Germline CDR1 MDHEN, CDR2 SYDVKM. The researchers put approximately 200,000 CFSE-labeled responder cells into plates with approximately 200,000 irradiated, violet-dye-labeled stimulator cells. The receptor was derived from a human patient who received an intestinal transplant. V and J are TRBV28 and TRBJ1-3, with D unresolved. Material: alloreactive CD8+ T cells from a mixed lymphocyte reaction culture, obtained before intestinal transplant. Stated subset: CFSE-low proliferating T cells sorted from approximately 6-day pre-transplant mixed lymphocyte reaction (GvH or HvG direction). The DNA for the CDR3 is TGTGCCAGCACCTCCCCAGATGGAAACACCATATATTTT. Protein: CASTSPDGNTIYF.